The present T cell receptor beta chain was sequenced within a study of T-cell memory formation after mild COVID-19. Overall study: Clusters of TCRs were largely donor specific. Findings and limits, study-wide: Clones contracting day 15 to 85 were balanced CD4/CD8; later expanders leaned CD4+. SARS-CoV-2 specificity of second-wave clones peaking day 37 was unconfirmed.

It was 5'RACE with constant-segment primers that produced the TCR alpha and TCR beta cDNA libraries, which carried sample barcodes and UMIs. Via MiXCR, TCRdb re-called the 5' RACE reads, giving one row per CDR3 protein. The repertoire holds 150,000 to 200,000 distinct CDR3 sequences, under 14% seen once, with about 3.5% in the top ten. The germline V gene has CDR1 LGHNA and CDR2 YSLEER. This CDR3 contains 21 residues. After removal of 0 bases from V and 5 bases from J, the junction contained 20 bases not matched to a gene. This clonotype showed up just a few times. The antigen is unknown. J is TRBJ2-5 and V is TRBV4-3; TRBD2 agrees at 11 bases. The TCR sequence derives from a man younger than 35 who had mild COVID-19 (a few samples of this study predate the infection). Cell type and time point are not known. Sequences were obtained from PBMCs or a T cell subset sorted from them (not recorded which). The CDR3 here is CASSQDLFGTPWGTSGETQYF. The CDR3 coding sequence is TGCGCCAGCAGCCAAGATCTGTTCGGGACCCCCTGGGGGACTAGCGGTGAGACCCAGTACTTC.